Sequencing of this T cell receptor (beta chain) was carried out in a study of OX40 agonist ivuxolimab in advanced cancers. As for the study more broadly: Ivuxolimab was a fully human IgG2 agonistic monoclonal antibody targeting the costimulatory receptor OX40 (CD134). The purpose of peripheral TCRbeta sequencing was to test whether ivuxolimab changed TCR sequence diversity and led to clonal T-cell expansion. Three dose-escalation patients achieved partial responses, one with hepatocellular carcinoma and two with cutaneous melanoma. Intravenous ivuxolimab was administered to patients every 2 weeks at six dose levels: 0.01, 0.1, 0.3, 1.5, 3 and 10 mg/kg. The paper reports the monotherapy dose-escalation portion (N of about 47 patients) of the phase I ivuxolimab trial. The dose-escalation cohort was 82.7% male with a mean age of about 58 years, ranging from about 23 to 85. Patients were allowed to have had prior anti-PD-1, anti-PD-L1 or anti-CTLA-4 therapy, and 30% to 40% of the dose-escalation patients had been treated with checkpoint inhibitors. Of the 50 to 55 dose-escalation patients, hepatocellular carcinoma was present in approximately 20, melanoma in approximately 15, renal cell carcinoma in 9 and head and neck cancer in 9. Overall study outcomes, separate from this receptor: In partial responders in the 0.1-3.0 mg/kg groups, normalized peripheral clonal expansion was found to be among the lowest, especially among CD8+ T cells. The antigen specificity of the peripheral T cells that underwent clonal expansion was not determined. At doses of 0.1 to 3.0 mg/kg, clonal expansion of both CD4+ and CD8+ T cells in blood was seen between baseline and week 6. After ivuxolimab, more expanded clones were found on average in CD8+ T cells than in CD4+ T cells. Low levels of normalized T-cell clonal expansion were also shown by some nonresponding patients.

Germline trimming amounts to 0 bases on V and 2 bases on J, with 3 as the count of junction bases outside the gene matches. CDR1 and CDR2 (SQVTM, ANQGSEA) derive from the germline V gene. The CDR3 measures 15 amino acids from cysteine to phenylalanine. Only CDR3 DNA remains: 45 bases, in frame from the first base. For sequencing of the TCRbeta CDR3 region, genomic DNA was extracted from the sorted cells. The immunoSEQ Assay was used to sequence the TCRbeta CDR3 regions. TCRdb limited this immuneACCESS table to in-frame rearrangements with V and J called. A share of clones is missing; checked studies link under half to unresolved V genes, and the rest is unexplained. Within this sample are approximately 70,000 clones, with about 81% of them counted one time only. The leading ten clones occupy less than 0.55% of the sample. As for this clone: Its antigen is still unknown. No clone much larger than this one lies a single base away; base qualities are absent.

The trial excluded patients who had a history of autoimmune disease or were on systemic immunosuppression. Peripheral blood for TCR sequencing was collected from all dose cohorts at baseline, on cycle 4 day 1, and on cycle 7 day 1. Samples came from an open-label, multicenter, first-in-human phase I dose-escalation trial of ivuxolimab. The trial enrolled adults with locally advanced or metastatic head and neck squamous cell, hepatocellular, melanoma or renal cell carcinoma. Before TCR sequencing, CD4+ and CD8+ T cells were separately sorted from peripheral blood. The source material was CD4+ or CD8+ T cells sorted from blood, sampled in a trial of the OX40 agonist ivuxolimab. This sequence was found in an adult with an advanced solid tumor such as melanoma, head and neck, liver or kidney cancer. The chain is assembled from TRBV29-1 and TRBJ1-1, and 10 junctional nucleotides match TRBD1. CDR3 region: CSVEDGDRGNTEAFF. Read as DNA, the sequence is TGCAGCGTTGAAGATGGGGACAGGGGTAACACTGAAGCTTTCTTT.